This TCR beta chain was identified during a study of cytomegalovirus exposure and HLA in healthy donors. The PCR was carried out with 60 Vbeta primers and 13 Jbeta primers. Sequenced by immunoSEQ multiplex PCR; TCRdb stores in-frame clones only, minus some. The profile shows 90,000 to 120,000 clones, roughly 80% of them singletons. Germline V gene data show CDR1 as MNHEY and CDR2 as SMNVEV (reference sequence). The CDR3 is 15 amino acids. Sequenced input: PBMCs. This receptor was taken from a male donor in good health and CMV-seropositive. The J gene is TRBJ2-5, the V gene TRBV27; 7 positions match TRBD2. The last part of the DNA fits TRBJ2-7 better; the J call may be wrong. For the CDR3, the DNA is TGTGCCACCAAGGGACGGGGGGTCATCTCCTACGAGCAGTACTTC. Amino acid sequence: CATKGRGVISYEQYF.